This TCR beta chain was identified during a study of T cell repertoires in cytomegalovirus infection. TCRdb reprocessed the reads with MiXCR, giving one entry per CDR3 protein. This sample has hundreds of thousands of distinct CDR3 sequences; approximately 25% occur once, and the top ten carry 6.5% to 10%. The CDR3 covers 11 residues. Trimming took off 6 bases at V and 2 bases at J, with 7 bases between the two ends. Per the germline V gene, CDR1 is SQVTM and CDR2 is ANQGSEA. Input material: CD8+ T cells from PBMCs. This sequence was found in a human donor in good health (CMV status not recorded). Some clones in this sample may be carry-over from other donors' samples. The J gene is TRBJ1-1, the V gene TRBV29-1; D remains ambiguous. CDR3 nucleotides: TGCAGCGTCAGGAGAAACACTGAAGCTTTCTTT. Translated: CSVRRNTEAFF.